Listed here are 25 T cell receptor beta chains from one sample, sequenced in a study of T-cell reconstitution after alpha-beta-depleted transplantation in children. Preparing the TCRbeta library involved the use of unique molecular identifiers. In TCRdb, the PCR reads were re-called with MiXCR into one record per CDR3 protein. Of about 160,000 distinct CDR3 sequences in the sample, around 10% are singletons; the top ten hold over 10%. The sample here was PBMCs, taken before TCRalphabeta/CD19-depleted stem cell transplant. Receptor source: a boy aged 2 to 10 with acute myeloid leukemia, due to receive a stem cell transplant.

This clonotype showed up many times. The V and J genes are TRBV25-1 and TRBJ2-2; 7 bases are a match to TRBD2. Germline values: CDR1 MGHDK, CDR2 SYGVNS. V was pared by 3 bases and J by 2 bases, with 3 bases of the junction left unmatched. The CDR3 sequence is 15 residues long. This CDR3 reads CASSDLAENTGELFF. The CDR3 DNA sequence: TGTGCCAGCAGTGATCTAGCGGAAAACACCGGGGAGCTGTTTTTT.

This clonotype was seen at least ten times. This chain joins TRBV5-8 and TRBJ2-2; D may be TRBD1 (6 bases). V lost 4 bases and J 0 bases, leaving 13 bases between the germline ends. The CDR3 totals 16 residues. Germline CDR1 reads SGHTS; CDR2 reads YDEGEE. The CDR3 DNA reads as TGTGCCAGCAGCGATCGGACAGTCGCGAACACCGGGGAGCTGTTTTTT. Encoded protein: CASSDRTVANTGELFF.

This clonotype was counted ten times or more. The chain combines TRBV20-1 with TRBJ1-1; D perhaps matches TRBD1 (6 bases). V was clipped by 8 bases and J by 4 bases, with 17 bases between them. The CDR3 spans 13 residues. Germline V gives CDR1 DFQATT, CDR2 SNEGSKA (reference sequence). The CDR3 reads CSSPMTGPTEAFF. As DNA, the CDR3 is TGCAGTTCGCCGATGACAGGTCCCACTGAAGCTTTCTTT.

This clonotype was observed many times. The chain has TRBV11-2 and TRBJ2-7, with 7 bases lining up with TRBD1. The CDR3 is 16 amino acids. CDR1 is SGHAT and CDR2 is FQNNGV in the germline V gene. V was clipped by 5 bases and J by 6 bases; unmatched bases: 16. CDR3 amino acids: CASSLRTGTVSIEQYF. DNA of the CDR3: TGTGCCAGCAGCCTCCGTACCGGGACAGTTTCGATCGAGCAGTACTTC.

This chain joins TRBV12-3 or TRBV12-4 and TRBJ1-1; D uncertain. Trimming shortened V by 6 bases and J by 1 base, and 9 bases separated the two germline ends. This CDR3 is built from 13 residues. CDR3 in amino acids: CASRREPNTEAFF. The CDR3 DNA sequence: TGTGCCAGCAGGAGGGAACCGAACACTGAAGCTTTCTTT.

Here the CDR3 DNA reads TGTGCCAGCAGCTTAGCGACAGGGGAAGCCCTCCACTTT. The encoded protein is CASSLATGEALHF. This sequence joins TRBV7-9 and TRBJ1-6, with 8 bases matching TRBD1. Germline CDR1 SEHNR, CDR2 FQNEAQ (reference sequence). This CDR3 has 13 amino acids. V was clipped by 0 bases and J by 14 bases; unmatched bases: 3.

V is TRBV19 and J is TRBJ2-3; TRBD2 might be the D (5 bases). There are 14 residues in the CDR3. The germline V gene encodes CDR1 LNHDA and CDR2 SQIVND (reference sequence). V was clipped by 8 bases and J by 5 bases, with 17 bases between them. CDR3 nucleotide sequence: TGTGCCAGTGAGAGAGGGCAGAACGAAGATACGCAGTATTTT. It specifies CASERGQNEDTQYF.

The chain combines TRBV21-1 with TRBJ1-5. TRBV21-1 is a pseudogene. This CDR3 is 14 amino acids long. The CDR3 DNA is TGTGCCAGCAGCTTCCAGATTATCAATCAGCCCCAGCATTTT. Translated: CASSFQIINQPQHF.

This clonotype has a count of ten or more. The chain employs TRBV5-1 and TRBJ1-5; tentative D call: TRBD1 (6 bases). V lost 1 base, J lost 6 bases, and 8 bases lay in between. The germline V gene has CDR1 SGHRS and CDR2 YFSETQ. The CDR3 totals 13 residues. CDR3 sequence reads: CASSLTGLQPQHF. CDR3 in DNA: TGCGCCAGCAGCTTGACAGGGCTTCAGCCCCAGCATTTT.

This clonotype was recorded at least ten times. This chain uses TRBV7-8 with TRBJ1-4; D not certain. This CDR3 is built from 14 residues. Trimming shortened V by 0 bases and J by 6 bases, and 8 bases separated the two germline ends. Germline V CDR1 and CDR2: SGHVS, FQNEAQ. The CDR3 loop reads CASSLAATDEKLFF. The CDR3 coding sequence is TGTGCCAGCAGCTTAGCCGCTACAGATGAAAAACTGTTTTTT.

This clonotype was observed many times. CDR3 region: CSARDLTGSNYGYTF. The CDR3 DNA reads as TGCAGTGCTAGAGACCTGACAGGGTCTAACTATGGCTACACCTTC. The chain links TRBV20-1 to TRBJ1-2; 7 nucleotides line up with TRBD1. Looked up from germline, CDR1 is DFQATT and CDR2 is SNEGSKA (reference sequence). The CDR3 runs to 15 residues. Trimming removed 0 bases from V and 0 bases from J; junction bases left unmatched: 4.

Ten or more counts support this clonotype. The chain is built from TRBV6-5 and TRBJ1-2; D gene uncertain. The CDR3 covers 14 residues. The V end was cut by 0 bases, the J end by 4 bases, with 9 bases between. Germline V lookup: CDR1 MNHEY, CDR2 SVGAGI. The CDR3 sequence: CASSYSLASYGYTF. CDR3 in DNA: TGTGCCAGCAGTTACTCGTTGGCCTCCTATGGCTACACCTTC.

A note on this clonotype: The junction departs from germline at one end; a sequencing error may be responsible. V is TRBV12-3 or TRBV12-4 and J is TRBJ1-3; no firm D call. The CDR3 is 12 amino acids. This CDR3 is CASSPYTVTINF. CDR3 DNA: TGTGCCAGCAGTCCCTACACGGTCACCATAAATTTT.

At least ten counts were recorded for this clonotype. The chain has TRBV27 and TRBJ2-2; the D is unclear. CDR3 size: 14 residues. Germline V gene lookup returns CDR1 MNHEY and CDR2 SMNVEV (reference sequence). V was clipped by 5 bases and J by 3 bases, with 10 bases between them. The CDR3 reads CASSPLSDTGELFF. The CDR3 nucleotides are TGTGCCAGCAGTCCTTTGTCGGACACCGGGGAGCTGTTTTTT.

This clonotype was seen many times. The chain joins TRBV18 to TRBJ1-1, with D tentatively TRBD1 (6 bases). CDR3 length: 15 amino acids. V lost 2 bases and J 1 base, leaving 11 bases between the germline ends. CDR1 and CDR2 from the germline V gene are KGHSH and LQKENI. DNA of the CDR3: TGTGCCAGCTCACCAGGGGGGCCGAGGAACACTGAAGCTTTCTTT. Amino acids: CASSPGGPRNTEAFF.

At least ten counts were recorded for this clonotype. CDR3 protein: CASDRGPSNTGELFF. The CDR3 DNA sequence: TGTGCCAGTGACCGGGGGCCGTCGAACACCGGGGAGCTGTTTTTT. The chain is built from TRBV2 and TRBJ2-2; D is possibly TRBD1 or TRBD2 (6 bases each). Germline V lookup: CDR1 SNHLY, CDR2 FYNNEI. The CDR3 has 15 amino acids. V lost 9 bases to trimming and J lost 0 bases, with 14 bases between them. Full variable domain (outside the CDR3, taken from reference TRBV2 and TRBJ2-2): EPEVTQTPSHQVTQMGQEVILRCVPISNHLYFYWYRQILGQKVEFLVSFYNNEISEKSEIFDDQFSVERPDGSNFTLKIRSTKLEDSAMYFCASDRGPSNTGELFFGEGSRLTVL.

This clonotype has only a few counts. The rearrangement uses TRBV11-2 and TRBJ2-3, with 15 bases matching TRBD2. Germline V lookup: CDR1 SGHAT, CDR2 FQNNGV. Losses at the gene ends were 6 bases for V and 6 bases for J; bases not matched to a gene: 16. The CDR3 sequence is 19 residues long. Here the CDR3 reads CASRSGTSGGPRGGDTQYF. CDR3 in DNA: TGTGCCAGCAGATCCGGGACTAGCGGGGGGCCCCGCGGGGGGGATACGCAGTATTTT.

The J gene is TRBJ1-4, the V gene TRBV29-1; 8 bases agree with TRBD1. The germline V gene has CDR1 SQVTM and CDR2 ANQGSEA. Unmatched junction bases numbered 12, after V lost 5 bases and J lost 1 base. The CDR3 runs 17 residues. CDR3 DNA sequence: TGCAGCGTTCCCGCTGGCACAGGGGGAGGAACTAATGAAAAACTGTTTTTT. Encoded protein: CSVPAGTGGGTNEKLFF.

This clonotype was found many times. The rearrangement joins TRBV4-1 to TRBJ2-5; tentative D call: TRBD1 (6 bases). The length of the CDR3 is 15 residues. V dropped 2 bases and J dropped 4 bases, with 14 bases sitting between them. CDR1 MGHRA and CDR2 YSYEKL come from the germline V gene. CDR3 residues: CASSQPGTWGETQYF. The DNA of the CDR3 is TGCGCCAGCAGCCAACCCGGGACATGGGGAGAGACCCAGTACTTC.

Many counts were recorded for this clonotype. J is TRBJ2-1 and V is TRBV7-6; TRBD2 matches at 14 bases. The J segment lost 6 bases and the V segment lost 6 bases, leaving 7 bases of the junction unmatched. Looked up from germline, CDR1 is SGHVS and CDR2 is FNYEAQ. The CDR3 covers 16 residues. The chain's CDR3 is CASSTEGLAGANEQFF. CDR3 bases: TGTGCCAGCAGTACCGAGGGACTAGCGGGAGCCAATGAGCAGTTCTTC.

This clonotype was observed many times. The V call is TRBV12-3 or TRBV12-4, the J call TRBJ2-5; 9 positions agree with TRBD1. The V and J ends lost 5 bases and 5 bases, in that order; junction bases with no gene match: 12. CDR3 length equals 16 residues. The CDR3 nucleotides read TGTGCCAGCAGTCGGGACAGGGTGCCCCTTCGGGAGACCCAGTACTTC. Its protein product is CASSRDRVPLRETQYF.

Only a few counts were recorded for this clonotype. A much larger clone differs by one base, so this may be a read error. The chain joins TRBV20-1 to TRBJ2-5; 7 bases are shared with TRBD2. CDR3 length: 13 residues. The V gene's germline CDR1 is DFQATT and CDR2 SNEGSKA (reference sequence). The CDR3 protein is CSPSGTKKETQYF. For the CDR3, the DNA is TGCAGTCCTAGTGGGACTAAGAAAGAGACCCAGTACTTC.

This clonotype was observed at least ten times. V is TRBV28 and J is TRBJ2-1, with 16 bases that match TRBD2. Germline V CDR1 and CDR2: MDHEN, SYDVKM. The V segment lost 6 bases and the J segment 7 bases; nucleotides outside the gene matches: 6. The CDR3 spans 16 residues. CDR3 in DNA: TGTGCCAGCAGCCCGCTGGGACTAGCGGGGGGGAATGAGCAGTTCTTC. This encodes CASSPLGLAGGNEQFF.

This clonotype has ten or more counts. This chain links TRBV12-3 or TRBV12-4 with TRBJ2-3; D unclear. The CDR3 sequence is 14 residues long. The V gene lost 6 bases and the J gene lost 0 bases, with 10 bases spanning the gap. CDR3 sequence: CASRYFQSTDTQYF. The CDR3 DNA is TGTGCCAGCAGGTACTTCCAAAGCACAGATACGCAGTATTTT.

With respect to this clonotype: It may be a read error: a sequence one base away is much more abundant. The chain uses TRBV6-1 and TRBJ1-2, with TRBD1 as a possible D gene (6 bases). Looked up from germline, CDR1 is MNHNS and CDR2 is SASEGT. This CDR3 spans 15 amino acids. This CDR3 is CASSEDRAPYNGFTF. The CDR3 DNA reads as TGTGCCAGCAGTGAAGACAGGGCTCCATATAATGGCTTCACCTTC.